This T cell receptor beta chain was sequenced for a study of T cells in Graves' hyperthyroidism and ophthalmopathy. Ophthalmopathy patients had Clinical Activity Score at least 3, NOSPECS grade at least 4, duration under 3 months. Exclusion followed for patients with uncontrolled infection, other autoimmune disease, pregnancy or lactation. Clinical symptoms, serum thyroxine, TRAb, thyroid ultrasound and orbital computed tomography informed diagnoses. This clonotype showed up many times. From germline, CDR1 is MNHEY and CDR2 SVGEGT. Deletions cut 8 bases from V and 0 bases from J, with 19 bases between. The CDR3 runs to 16 residues. TCR beta CDR3 regions were amplified from RNA. HTBI primers were the set used in a first-round RT-PCR of the TCR CDR3. TCRdb independently ran MiXCR on the multiplex PCR reads; one entry per CDR3 protein. The sample consists of fewer than 650,000 distinct CDR3 sequences, roughly 15% of them appearing once.

The gene calls are TRBV6-2 or TRBV6-3 and TRBJ1-1, with D perhaps matching TRBD1 (6 bases). This clonotype originated in a woman between 35 and 50 years old with Graves' ophthalmopathy. The sequencing sample was made of blood. CDR3 DNA sequence: TGTGCCAGCTCAAAGTGGGGGGGCTATATGAACACTGAAGCTTTCTTT. It yields the protein CASSKWGGYMNTEAFF.